This entry describes one T cell receptor beta chain. Its antigen is not known. Surgery without prior neoadjuvant therapy was the treatment of the selected pancreatic ductal adenocarcinoma patients. The assay was immunoSEQ multiplex PCR, and TCRdb's table has in-frame clones only and misses some. The sample lists thousands of clones; under 85% were seen once. This sample stems from a study of T cells in pancreatic ductal adenocarcinoma. Germline V gene sequence: CDR1 SGHTA, CDR2 FQGNSA. The CDR3 contains 16 residues. V lost 5 bases, J lost 2 bases, and 11 bases stayed unmatched. The study's findings and limits: Compared with tumor, blood showed more total productive templates and about 8-fold more clonotypes.

This chain uses TRBV7-2 with TRBJ2-7, with 8 bases fitting TRBD1. This TCR derives from a human donor with pancreatic ductal adenocarcinoma. The donor label of this sample is uncertain. The sample was pancreatic tumor tissue. The CDR3 nucleotides read TGTGCCAGCAGCCGAAACCTGGACAGGGTAACCTACGAGCAGTACTTC. This encodes CASSRNLDRVTYEQYF.